Following are 19 T cell receptor beta chains from one sample sequenced in a study of cytomegalovirus exposure and HLA in healthy donors. This PCR relied on a set of 60 Vbeta primers and 13 Jbeta primers. Produced via immunoSEQ multiplex PCR; TCRdb's table is partial and in-frame only. This table has 110,000 or so clones, approximately 72% appearing once. Specimen: PBMCs. These receptors were taken from a man aged 25-45 years in good health and CMV-seronegative.

The rearrangement links TRBV28 to TRBJ2-1; 7 bases agree with TRBD1. This CDR3 comprises 16 residues. J was trimmed by 0 bases and V by 2 bases; bases with no gene match: 4. Germline loops: CDR1 MDHEN, CDR2 SYDVKM. CDR3 residues: CASSLPQGFSYNEQFF. The CDR3 nucleotides are TGTGCCAGCAGTTTACCACAGGGGTTCTCCTACAATGAGCAGTTCTTC. Full variable domain (remainder filled in from reference TRBV28 and TRBJ2-1): DVKVTQSSRYLVKRTGEKVFLECVQDMDHENMFWYRQDPGLGLRLIYFSYDVKMKEKGDIPEGYSVSREKKERFSLILESASTNQTSMYLCASSLPQGFSYNEQFFGPGTRLTVL.

This chain joins TRBV2 and TRBJ1-4; D ambiguous. The length of the CDR3 is 16 residues. Germline V CDR1 and CDR2: SNHLY, FYNNEI. V was trimmed by 6 bases and J by 6 bases, leaving 20 bases between them. This CDR3 reads CASSHTASPPYEKLFF. In DNA, the CDR3 is TGTGCCAGCAGCCACACAGCATCACCACCTTATGAAAAACTGTTTTTT.

The chain is built from TRBV28 and TRBJ2-5; 8 bases agree with TRBD2. The CDR3 loop spans 15 amino acids. V gave up 5 bases and J gave up 5 bases; unmatched junction bases: 10. Per germline, CDR1 MDHEN and CDR2 SYDVKM. The CDR3 nucleotides read TGTGCCAGCAGTGGGAAGCGGGAGAGTCTGGAGACCCAGTACTTC. This encodes CASSGKRESLETQYF.

The chain joins TRBV25-1 to TRBJ2-6; D gene uncertain. V lost 8 bases and J 1 base, leaving 6 bases between the germline ends. The CDR3 is 13 amino acids. Germline CDR1 MGHDK, CDR2 SYGVNS. The CDR3 spells CASAGSGANVLTF. The DNA of the CDR3 is TGTGCCAGCGCAGGATCTGGGGCCAACGTCCTGACTTTC.

The rearrangement joins TRBV10-1 to TRBJ1-1; D remains unclear. Germline-derived CDR1 and CDR2 are WNHNN and SYGVQD (reference sequence). V dropped 7 bases and J dropped 3 bases, with 12 bases sitting between them. The CDR3 contains 13 residues. The CDR3 DNA follows: TGCGCCAGCACCCTTTTAGAAGACACTGAAGCTTTCTTT. Protein: CASTLLEDTEAFF.

For the CDR3, the DNA is TGTGCCAGCAGCTTAGCCCCACTAGCGGGTACAGATACGCAGTATTTT. Its protein product is CASSLAPLAGTDTQYF. The chain combines TRBV7-2 with TRBJ2-3; 9 positions agree with TRBD2. CDR1 is SGHTA and CDR2 is FQGNSA in the germline V gene. The ends lost 0 bases at V and 3 bases at J; junction bases unmatched: 4. The CDR3 is made up of 16 amino acids.

There are a few counts of this clone. This chain links TRBV6-1 with TRBJ1-2; 9 positions agree with TRBD1. CDR3 length: 13 amino acids. V shed 4 bases and J 8 bases; nucleotides not matched to a gene: 5. In germline, CDR1 is MNHNS, CDR2 SASEGT. The CDR3 sequence is CASSVQGAAGYTF. The DNA of the CDR3 is TGTGCCAGCAGTGTACAGGGGGCTGCAGGCTACACCTTC.

The CDR3 nucleotides are TGTGCCAGCAGGGGAGTTTCGGCTGGGGCCAACGTCCTGACTTTC. Translated: CASRGVSAGANVLTF. The chain joins TRBV27 to TRBJ2-6; a weak D match, TRBD2 (5 bases). V lost 6 bases and J lost 2, with 11 bases in between. The CDR3 has 15 residues. Germline V lookup: CDR1 MNHEY, CDR2 SMNVEV (reference sequence).

This chain joins TRBV29-1 and TRBJ1-4; D perhaps matches TRBD1 (6 bases). The germline V gene encodes CDR1 SQVTM and CDR2 ANQGSEA. The CDR3 spans 13 residues. The V end was cut by 6 bases, the J end by 4 bases, with 12 bases between. In DNA, the CDR3 is TGCAGCGTCGAGACAGGATTTAATGAAAAACTGTTTTTT. This codes for CSVETGFNEKLFF.

V gene TRBV10-1 combines with J gene TRBJ2-3; perhaps TRBD2 as D (5 bases). The CDR3 runs to 14 residues. The germline CDR1 and CDR2 sequences are WNHNN and SYGVQD (reference sequence). V lost 4 bases to trimming and J lost 5 bases, with 13 bases between them. In nucleotides, the CDR3 is TGCGCCAGCAGTGGCAGGTCCCGGGGAGATACGCAGTATTTT. Its translation: CASSGRSRGDTQYF.

V and J are TRBV6-4 and TRBJ1-4, with a tentative D call TRBD1 (5 bases). V lost 2 bases and J lost 8, with 21 bases in between. CDR1 is MRHNA, CDR2 SNTAGT, per germline. CDR3 size: 17 residues. In nucleotides, the CDR3 is TGTGCCAGCAGTGACCCCCGGCGGCAGGGAATAGTGGAAAAACTGTTTTTT. Encoded protein: CASSDPRRQGIVEKLFF.

The chain has TRBV27 and TRBJ1-1; D is unresolved. The length of the CDR3 is 16 residues. CDR1 is MNHEY, CDR2 SMNVEV, per germline (reference sequence). Trimming left V 7 bases short and J 1 base short, with 19 bases between. The DNA of the CDR3 is TGTGCCAGCACCCCGACCCAGAGGTTTCGGAACACTGAAGCTTTCTTT. It codes for CASTPTQRFRNTEAFF.

V is TRBV5-1 and J is TRBJ2-6; D remains ambiguous. The V gene's germline CDR1 is SGHRS and CDR2 YFSETQ. The CDR3 is 14 amino acids. The ends were cut back, 5 bases at V and 0 bases at J, with 6 bases in the middle. As DNA, the CDR3 is TGCGCCAGCAGTTCGAGCTCTGGGGCCAACGTCCTGACTTTC. This encodes CASSSSSGANVLTF.

About this clone itself: At one boundary the junction diverges from the germline segment, which might be a read error. The sample contains more than one DNA sequence encoding this CDR3. The chain has TRBV6-1 and TRBJ2-1, with D uncertain. The CDR3 runs 13 residues. Germline V CDR1 and CDR2: MNHNS, SASEGT. This chain's CDR3 is CASSENYETLKFF. Written as DNA, the CDR3 is TGCGCCAGCAGTGAGAACTACGAGACCCTTAAGTTCTTC.

The rearrangement links TRBV28 to TRBJ2-7; the match to TRBD2 covers 9 bases. CDR3 length: 17 amino acids. V gave up 6 bases and J gave up 2 bases; unmatched junction bases: 14. The germline gives CDR1 MDHEN, CDR2 SYDVKM. In nucleotides, the CDR3 is TGTGCCAGCAGGCGGGACCTCGGGACTAGCCAAGCCTACGAGCAGTACTTC. This encodes CASRRDLGTSQAYEQYF.

This clone occurred a few times. This sequence joins TRBV30 and TRBJ1-5; D gene unclear. V shed 2 bases and J shed 2 bases, with 7 bases lying between them. The CDR3 runs 13 residues. Germline V gives CDR1 GTSNPN, CDR2 SVGIG (reference sequence). CDR3 nucleotide sequence: TGTGCCTGGAGTCCTCAGGGCAATCAGCCCCAGCATTTT. It is translated as CAWSPQGNQPQHF.

This clone showed up just a few times. The chain carries TRBV7-2 and TRBJ1-5; TRBD1 might be the D (5 bases). V was cut by 3 bases and J by 2 bases, with 5 bases left in between. This CDR3 has 13 amino acids. The germline gives CDR1 SGHTA, CDR2 FQGNSA. The DNA of the CDR3 is TGTGCCAGCAGCTTGACAGGCAATCAGCCCCAGCATTTT. It encodes CASSLTGNQPQHF.

This clone was recorded only once. This chain joins TRBV9 and TRBJ2-1; no clear D gene. Germline CDR1 and CDR2: SGDLS and YYNGEE. The CDR3 contains 11 residues. With 3 bases removed from V and 8 bases from J, the gap between germline ends came to 6 bases. CDR3 amino acids: CASSGVYEQFF. The CDR3, as DNA: TGTGCCAGCAGCGGCGTTTATGAGCAGTTCTTC.

This clone has only a few counts. The rearrangement joins TRBV6-1 to TRBJ2-7; 7 bases map to TRBD1. The junction had 6 bases not matched to a gene; V was cut back by 7 bases and J by 3 bases. This CDR3 region has 13 residues. Germline assignment: CDR1 MNHNS and CDR2 SASEGT. The CDR3 is CASNSGTVYEQYF. DNA of the CDR3: TGTGCCAGCAACTCGGGGACAGTCTACGAGCAGTACTTC.